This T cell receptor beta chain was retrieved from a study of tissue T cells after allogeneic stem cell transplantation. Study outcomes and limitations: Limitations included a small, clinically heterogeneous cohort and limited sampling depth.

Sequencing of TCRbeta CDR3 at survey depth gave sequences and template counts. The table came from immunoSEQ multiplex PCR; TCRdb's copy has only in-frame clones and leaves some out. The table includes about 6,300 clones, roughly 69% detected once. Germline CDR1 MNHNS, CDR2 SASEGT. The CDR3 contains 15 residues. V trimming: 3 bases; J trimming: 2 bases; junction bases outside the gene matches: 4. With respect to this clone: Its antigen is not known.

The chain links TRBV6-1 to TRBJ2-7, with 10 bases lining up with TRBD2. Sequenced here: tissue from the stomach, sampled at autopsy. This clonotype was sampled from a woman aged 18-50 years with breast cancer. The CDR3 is CASSEVSGGAYEQYF. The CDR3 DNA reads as TGTGCCAGCAGTGAGGTGAGCGGGGGGGCCTACGAGCAGTACTTC.